This entry features one T cell receptor beta chain sequence. This sample was taken from a study of neoadjuvant anti-PD-1 for oral cavity cancer. TCRdb's table, derived via immunoSEQ multiplex PCR, lists solely in-frame clones and lacks some. Of approximately 7,400 clones detected, about half appear once; the ten largest clones hold about 11%. Cohort: HPV-negative, locally advanced oral cavity squamous cell carcinoma patients. The CDR3 has 12 residues. This receptor was taken from a person between 40 and 85 years old with oral cavity squamous cell carcinoma. Sequencing used tumor tissue, obtained before nivolumab (anti-PD-1) treatment. The rearrangement joins TRBV21-1 to TRBJ2-1; TRBD2 is the table's D call, not checked against the DNA. TRBV21-1 is classified as a pseudogene. The CDR3 region has the DNA TGTGCCAGCACCCCCGAGGACAATGAGCAGTTCTTC. It translates to CASTPEDNEQFF.